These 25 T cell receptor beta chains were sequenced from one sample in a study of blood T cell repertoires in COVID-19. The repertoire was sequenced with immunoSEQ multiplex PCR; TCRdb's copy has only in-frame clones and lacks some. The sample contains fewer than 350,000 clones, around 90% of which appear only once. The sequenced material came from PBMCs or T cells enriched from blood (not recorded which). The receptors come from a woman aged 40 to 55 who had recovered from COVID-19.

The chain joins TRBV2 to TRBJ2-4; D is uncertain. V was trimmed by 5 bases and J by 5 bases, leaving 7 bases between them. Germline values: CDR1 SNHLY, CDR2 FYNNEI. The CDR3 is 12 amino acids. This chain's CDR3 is CASSPRENIQYF. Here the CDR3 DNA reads TGTGCCAGCAGTCCCCGGGAAAACATTCAGTACTTC.

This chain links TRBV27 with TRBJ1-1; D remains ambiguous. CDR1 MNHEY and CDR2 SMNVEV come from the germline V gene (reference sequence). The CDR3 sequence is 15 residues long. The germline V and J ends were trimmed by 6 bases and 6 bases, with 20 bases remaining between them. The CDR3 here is CASRPRGGKIPEAFF. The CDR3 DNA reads TGTGCCAGCAGGCCCCGGGGAGGGAAAATCCCTGAAGCTTTCTTT.

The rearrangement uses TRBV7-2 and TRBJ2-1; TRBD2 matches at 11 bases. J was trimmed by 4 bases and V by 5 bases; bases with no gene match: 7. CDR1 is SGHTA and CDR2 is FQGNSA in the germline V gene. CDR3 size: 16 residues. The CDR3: CASSTSSGRYYNEQFF. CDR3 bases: TGTGCCAGCAGCACTTCTAGCGGGAGGTATTACAATGAGCAGTTCTTC.

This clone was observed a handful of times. The CDR3 bases are TGTGCCAGCAGCTTAGCCTCGGACAGGACTAATGAAAAACTGTTTTTT. It encodes CASSLASDRTNEKLFF. This sequence joins TRBV7-2 and TRBJ1-4; 7 bases align to TRBD1. Germline trimming cut 0 bases from V and 2 bases from J; bases unmatched to any gene: 3. Germline V gene data show CDR1 as SGHTA and CDR2 as FQGNSA. CDR3 length equals 16 residues.

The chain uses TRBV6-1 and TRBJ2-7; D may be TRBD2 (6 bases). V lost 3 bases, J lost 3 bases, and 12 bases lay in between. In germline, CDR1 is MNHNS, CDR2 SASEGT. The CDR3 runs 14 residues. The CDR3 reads CASSEREDNYEQYF. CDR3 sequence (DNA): TGTGCCAGCAGTGAGAGGGAGGACAACTACGAGCAGTACTTC.

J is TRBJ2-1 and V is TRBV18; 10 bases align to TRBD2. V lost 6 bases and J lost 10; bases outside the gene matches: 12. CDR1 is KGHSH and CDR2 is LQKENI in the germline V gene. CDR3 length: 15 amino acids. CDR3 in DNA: TGTGCCAGCTCCAGCGGAGCGGGAGGGCCCGGGGAGCAGTTCTTC. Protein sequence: CASSSGAGGPGEQFF.

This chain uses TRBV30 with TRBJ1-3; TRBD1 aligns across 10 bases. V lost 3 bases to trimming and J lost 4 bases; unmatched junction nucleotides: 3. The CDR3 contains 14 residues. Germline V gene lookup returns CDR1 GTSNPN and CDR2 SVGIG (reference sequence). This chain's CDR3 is CAWSRTGGGNTIYF. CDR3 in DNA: TGTGCCTGGAGCAGGACAGGGGGGGGAAACACCATATATTTT.

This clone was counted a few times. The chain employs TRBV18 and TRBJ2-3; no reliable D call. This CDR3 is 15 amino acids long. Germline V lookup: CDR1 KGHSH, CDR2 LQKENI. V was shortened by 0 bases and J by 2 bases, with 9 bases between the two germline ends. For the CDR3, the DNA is TGTGCCAGCTCACCACCTGGGCTCCCCACAGATACGCAGTATTTT. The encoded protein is CASSPPGLPTDTQYF.

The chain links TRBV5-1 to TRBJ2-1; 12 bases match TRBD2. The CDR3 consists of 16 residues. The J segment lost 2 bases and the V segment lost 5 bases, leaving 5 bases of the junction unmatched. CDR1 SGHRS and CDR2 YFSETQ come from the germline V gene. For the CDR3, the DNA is TGCGCCAGCAGACAGACTAGCGGGGGCACCTACAATGAGCAGTTCTTC. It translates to CASRQTSGGTYNEQFF.

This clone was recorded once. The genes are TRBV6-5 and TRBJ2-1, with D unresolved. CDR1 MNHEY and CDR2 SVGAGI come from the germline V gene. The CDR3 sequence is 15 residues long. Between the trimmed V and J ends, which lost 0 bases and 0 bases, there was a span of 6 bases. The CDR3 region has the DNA TGTGCCAGCAGTTACTCGTCCGGCTCCTACAATGAGCAGTTCTTC. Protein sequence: CASSYSSGSYNEQFF.

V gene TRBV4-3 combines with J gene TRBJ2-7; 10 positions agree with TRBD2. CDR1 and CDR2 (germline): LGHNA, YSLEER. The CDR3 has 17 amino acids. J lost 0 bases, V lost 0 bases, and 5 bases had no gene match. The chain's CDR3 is CASSQDLSGGPSYEQYF. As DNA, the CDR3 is TGCGCCAGCAGCCAAGATCTTAGCGGGGGGCCCTCCTACGAGCAGTACTTC.

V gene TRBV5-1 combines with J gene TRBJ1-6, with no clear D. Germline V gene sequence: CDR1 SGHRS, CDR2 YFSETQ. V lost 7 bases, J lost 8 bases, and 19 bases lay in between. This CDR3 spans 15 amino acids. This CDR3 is CASVAVPGVDSPLHF. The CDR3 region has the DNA TGCGCCAGCGTAGCGGTTCCGGGAGTTGATTCACCCCTCCACTTT.

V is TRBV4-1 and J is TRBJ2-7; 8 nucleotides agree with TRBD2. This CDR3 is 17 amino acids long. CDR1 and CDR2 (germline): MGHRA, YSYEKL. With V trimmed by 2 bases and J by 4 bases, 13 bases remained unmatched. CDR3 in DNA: TGCGCCAGCAGCCAAACTGAGGGGGGACTAGGGGTTTACGAGCAGTACTTC. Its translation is CASSQTEGGLGVYEQYF.

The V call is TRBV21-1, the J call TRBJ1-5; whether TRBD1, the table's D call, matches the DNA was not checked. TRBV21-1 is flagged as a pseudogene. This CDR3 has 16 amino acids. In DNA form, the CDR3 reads TGTGCCAGCAGCGCCCGGTACAGGGTGGATAATCAGCCCCAGCATTTT. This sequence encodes CASSARYRVDNQPQHF.

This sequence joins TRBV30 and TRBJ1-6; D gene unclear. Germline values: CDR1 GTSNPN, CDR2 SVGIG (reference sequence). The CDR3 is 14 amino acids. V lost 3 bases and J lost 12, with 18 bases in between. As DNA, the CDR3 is TGTGCCTGGAGGCCCCCGGCGGCCTACGGACCCCTCCACTTT. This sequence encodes CAWRPPAAYGPLHF.

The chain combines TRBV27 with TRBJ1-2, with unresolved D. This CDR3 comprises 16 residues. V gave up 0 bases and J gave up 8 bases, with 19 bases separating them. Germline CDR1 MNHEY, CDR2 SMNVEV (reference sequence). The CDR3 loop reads CASSLSPSGGRFGYTF. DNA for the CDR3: TGTGCCAGCAGTTTATCTCCCTCGGGAGGGAGATTCGGCTACACCTTC.

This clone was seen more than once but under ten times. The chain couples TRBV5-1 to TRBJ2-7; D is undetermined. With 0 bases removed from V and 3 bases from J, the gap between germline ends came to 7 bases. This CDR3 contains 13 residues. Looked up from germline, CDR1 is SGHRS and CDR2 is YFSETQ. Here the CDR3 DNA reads TGCGCCAGCAGCTTGGTCTCCAGCTACGAGCAGTACTTC. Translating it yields CASSLVSSYEQYF. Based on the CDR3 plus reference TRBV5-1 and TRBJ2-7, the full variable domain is KAGVTQTPRYLIKTRGQQVTLSCSPISGHRSVSWYQQTPGQGLQFLFEYFSETQRNKGNFPGRFSGRQFSNSRSEMNVSTLELGDSALYLCASSLVSSYEQYFGPGTRLTVT.

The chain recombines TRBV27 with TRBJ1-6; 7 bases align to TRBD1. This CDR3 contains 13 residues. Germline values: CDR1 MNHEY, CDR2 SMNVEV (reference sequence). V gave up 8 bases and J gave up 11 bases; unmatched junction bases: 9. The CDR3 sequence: CASRDRIRAPLHF. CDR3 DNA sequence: TGTGCCAGCCGGGACAGAATAAGGGCACCCCTCCACTTT.

The CDR3 loop is CASAEGDNQPQHF. CDR3 nucleotides: TGTGCCAGCGCAGAGGGAGACAATCAGCCCCAGCATTTT. V gene TRBV12-3 or TRBV12-4 combines with J gene TRBJ1-5; D ambiguous. The CDR3 runs 13 residues. Trimming left V 8 bases short and J 3 bases short, with 11 bases between.

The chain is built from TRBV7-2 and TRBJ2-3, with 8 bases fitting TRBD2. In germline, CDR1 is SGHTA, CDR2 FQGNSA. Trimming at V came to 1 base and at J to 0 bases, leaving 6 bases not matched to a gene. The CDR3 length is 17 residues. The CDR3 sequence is CASSLVGTSGSTDTQYF. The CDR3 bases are TGTGCCAGCAGCTTAGTGGGCACTAGCGGAAGCACAGATACGCAGTATTTT.

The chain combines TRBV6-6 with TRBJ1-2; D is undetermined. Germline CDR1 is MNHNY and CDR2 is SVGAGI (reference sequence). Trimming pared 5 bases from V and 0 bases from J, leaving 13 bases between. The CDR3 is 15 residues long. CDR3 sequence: CASSTQAQANYGYTF. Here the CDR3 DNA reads TGTGCCAGCAGTACTCAGGCTCAAGCTAACTATGGCTACACCTTC.

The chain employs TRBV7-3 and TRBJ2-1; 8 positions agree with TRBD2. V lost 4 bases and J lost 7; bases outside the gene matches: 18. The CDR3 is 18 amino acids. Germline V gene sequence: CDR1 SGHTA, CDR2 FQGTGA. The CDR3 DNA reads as TGTGCCAGCAGCTCATCCCCATCCGCCGCGGGGGGTACAAATGAGCAGTTCTTC. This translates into CASSSSPSAAGGTNEQFF. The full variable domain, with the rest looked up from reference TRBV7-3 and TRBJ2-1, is GAGVSQTPSNKVTEKGKYVELRCDPISGHTALYWYRQSLGQGPEFLIYFQGTGAADDSGLPNDRFFAVRPEGSVSTLKIQRTERGDSAVYLCASSSSPSAAGGTNEQFFGPGTRLTVL.

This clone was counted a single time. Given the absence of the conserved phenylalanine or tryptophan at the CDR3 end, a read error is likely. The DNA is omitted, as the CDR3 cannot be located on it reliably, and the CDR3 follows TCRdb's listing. The CDR3 here is CASSPKGAGVTFS. The chain uses TRBV28 and TRBJ1-4; TRBD1 is the table's D call and was not checked against the DNA. CDR1 and CDR2 from the germline V gene are MDHEN and SYDVKM. The CDR3 is 13 residues long, counting both termini.

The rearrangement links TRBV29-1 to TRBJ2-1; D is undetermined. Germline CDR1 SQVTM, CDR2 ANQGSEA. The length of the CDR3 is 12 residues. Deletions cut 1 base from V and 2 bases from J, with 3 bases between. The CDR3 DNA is TGCAGCGTTGAAGCCACCTACAATGAGCAGTTCTTC. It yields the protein CSVEATYNEQFF.

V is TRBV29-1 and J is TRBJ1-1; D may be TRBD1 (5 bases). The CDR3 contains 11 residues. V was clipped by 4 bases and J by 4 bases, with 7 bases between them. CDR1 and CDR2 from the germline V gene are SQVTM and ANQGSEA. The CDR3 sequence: CSVAGPTEAFF. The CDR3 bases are TGCAGCGTTGCAGGGCCCACTGAAGCTTTCTTT.